Listed here is a single TCR beta chain. These data belong to a study of T-cell memory formation after mild COVID-19. Each CDR3 protein is one row after TCRdb ran MiXCR on the 5' RACE reads. The sample lists about 500,000 distinct CDR3 sequences; 20% were seen once. This clonotype was obtained from an adult woman who had mild COVID-19 (a few samples of this study predate the infection). Cell type and time point are not known. The sequenced sample consisted of PBMCs or a T cell subset sorted from them (not recorded which).

CDR3 in amino acids: CASSSPGQGNYGYTF. Here the CDR3 DNA reads TGCGCCAGCAGCTCACCGGGACAGGGAAACTATGGCTACACCTTC. This rearrangement joins TRBV5-1 to TRBJ1-2; 9 bases map to TRBD1. Germline V gives CDR1 SGHRS, CDR2 YFSETQ. Trimming cost V 3 bases and J 2 bases; bases outside gene matches: 5. The CDR3 totals 15 residues. Full variable domain (remainder filled in from reference TRBV5-1 and TRBJ1-2): KAGVTQTPRYLIKTRGQQVTLSCSPISGHRSVSWYQQTPGQGLQFLFEYFSETQRNKGNFPGRFSGRQFSNSRSEMNVSTLELGDSALYLCASSSPGQGNYGYTFGSGTRLTVV.